This TCR beta chain was profiled in a study of shared clonotypes between healthy human individuals. Findings and caveats of the study: The naive CD4 repertoires of several donors were compared, and about 5% of clonotypes were shared.

Selected positively for CCR7 and CD45RO-negative, naive CD8 cells excluded terminally differentiated effector memory CD45RA+ cells. Concerning this clone itself: Its target is unknown.

This CDR3 contains 17 residues. Germline V CDR1 and CDR2: MDHEN, SYDVKM. Trimming removed 5 bases at V and 2 bases at J, with 20 bases between. A roughly 200 ng quantity of DNA, 32,000 or so T cell genomes, went into the sorted-subset replicate PCRs. Generated by immunoSEQ multiplex PCR, the TCRdb table keeps only in-frame clones and is missing some. The profile shows fewer than 700,000 clones, 85% to 95% of them singletons. The chain carries TRBV28 and TRBJ2-3, with D possibly TRBD2 on 5 matching bases. The clonotype was recovered from a woman in her 30s in good health. Sample: naive CD8+ T cells sorted from blood. The CDR3 here is CASSAPRGLTNTDTQYF. CDR3 nucleotide sequence: TGTGCCAGCAGTGCCCCTAGAGGGCTTACGAACACAGATACGCAGTATTTT.